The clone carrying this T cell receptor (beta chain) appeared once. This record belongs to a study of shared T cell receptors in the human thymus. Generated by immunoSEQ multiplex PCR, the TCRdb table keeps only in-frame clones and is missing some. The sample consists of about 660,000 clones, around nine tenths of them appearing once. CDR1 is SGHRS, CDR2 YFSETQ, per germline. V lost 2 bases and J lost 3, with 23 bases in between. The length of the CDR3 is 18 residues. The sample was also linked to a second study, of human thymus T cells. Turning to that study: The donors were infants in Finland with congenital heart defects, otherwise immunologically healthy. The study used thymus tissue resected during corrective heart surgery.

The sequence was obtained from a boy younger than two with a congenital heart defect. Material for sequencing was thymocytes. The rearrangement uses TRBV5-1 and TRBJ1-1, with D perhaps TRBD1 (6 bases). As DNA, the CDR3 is TGCGCCAGCAGCTTAGTTATACGGGACACGGAGACCTACACTGAAGCTTTCTTT. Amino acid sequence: CASSLVIRDTETYTEAFF.